Listed here are 22 T cell receptor beta chains from one sample, sequenced in a study of T cells in localized non-small cell lung cancer. TCRdb's table, derived via immunoSEQ multiplex PCR, lists solely in-frame clones and lacks some. There are approximately 35,000 clones in the sample; 75% to 95% occur only once, and roughly 12% lies in the top ten. Specimen: peripheral blood mononuclear cells, collected before any cancer treatment. These receptors were collected from a female donor of 60 years or more with stage II lung adenocarcinoma.

The rearrangement links TRBV11-2 to TRBJ1-4; 9 nucleotides match TRBD1. The CDR3 covers 15 residues. From germline, CDR1 is SGHAT and CDR2 FQNNGV. The trim removed 4 bases at V and 7 bases at J, leaving 7 bases unmatched. CDR3 nucleotide sequence: TGTGCCAGCAGCTCACCGACAGGGGGAACTGAAAAACTGTTTTTT. Translating it yields CASSSPTGGTEKLFF. The variable domain in full, completed from reference TRBV11-2 and TRBJ1-4, reads EAGVAQSPRYKIIEKRQSVAFWCNPISGHATLYWYQQILGQGPKLLIQFQNNGVVDDSQLPKDRFSAERLKGVDSTLKIQPAKLEDSAVYLCASSSPTGGTEKLFFGSGTQLSVL.

In its sample, this clone was seen once. The chain combines TRBV19 with TRBJ2-5, with a possible D match to TRBD1 (5 bases). Trimming stripped 6 bases from V and 1 base from J, with 9 bases between. The CDR3 loop spans 13 amino acids. Per the germline V gene, CDR1 is LNHDA and CDR2 is SQIVND (reference sequence). The CDR3 DNA follows: TGTGCCAGTAGCCTCAGGGTCCAAGAGACCCAGTACTTC. Its translation is CASSLRVQETQYF.

The rearrangement joins TRBV19 to TRBJ1-1, with D hard to call. CDR1 is LNHDA, CDR2 SQIVND, per germline (reference sequence). The CDR3 is made up of 13 amino acids. The V and J ends lost 8 bases and 1 base respectively, with 11 bases between them. CDR3 DNA: TGTGCCAGTCAGAACGAGCGGAACACTGAAGCTTTCTTT. This gives the protein CASQNERNTEAFF.

The table lists this clone with a count of one. The chain couples TRBV30 to TRBJ2-7; tentatively, D is TRBD1 (6 bases). Trimming stripped 1 base from V and 2 bases from J, with 12 bases between. Germline lookup yields CDR1 GTSNPN and CDR2 SVGIG (reference sequence). This CDR3 has 14 residues. As DNA, the CDR3 is TGTGCCTGGAGTGCAAGGGGGACCGCCTACGAGCAGTACTTC. Translation gives CAWSARGTAYEQYF.

J is TRBJ2-3 and V is TRBV7-6, with a tentative D call TRBD1 (5 bases). CDR3 length: 19 amino acids. CDR1 is SGHVS, CDR2 FNYEAQ, per germline. Trimming took off 0 bases at V and 0 bases at J, with 19 bases between the two ends. CDR3 bases: TGTGCCAGCAGCTTAGCGGCGACAGATGTTTTTACTAGCACAGATACGCAGTATTTT. Protein: CASSLAATDVFTSTDTQYF.

J is TRBJ1-2 and V is TRBV30, with TRBD1 identical over 9 bases. CDR1 and CDR2 from the germline V gene are GTSNPN and SVGIG (reference sequence). Germline trimming cut 2 bases from V and 8 bases from J; bases unmatched to any gene: 6. The CDR3 sequence is 13 residues long. The CDR3 nucleotides are TGTGCCTGGAGTCTCGGGACAGGGAACGGCTACACCTTC. Residues: CAWSLGTGNGYTF. Supplemented by reference TRBV30 and TRBJ1-2, the full variable domain reads SQTIHQWPATLVQPVGSPLSLECTVEGTSNPNLYWYRQAAGRGLQLLFYSVGIGQISSEVPQNLSASRPQDRQFILSSKKLLLSDSGFYLCAWSLGTGNGYTFGSGTRLTVV.

V and J are TRBV7-2 and TRBJ2-3; D remains unclear. From germline, CDR1 is SGHTA and CDR2 FQGNSA. The CDR3 totals 13 residues. The V and J ends lost 1 base and 3 bases respectively, with 5 bases between them. This CDR3 is CASSLGGTDTQYF. The CDR3 DNA reads TGTGCCAGCAGCTTAGGTGGTACAGATACGCAGTATTTT.

The chain couples TRBV7-9 to TRBJ1-2; D uncertain. This CDR3 has 13 residues. The ends were cut back, 3 bases at V and 4 bases at J, with 9 bases in the middle. The germline V gene encodes CDR1 SEHNR and CDR2 FQNEAQ (reference sequence). The CDR3 bases are TGTGCCAGCAGCTTCGGCAGCACCTATGGCTACACCTTC. Residues: CASSFGSTYGYTF.

The chain employs TRBV4-3 and TRBJ1-3; TRBD1 aligns across 9 bases. The V segment lost 1 base and the J segment 0 bases; nucleotides outside the gene matches: 4. CDR1 LGHNA and CDR2 YSLEER come from the germline V gene. This CDR3 contains 17 residues. The CDR3, as DNA: TGCGCCAGCAGCCAAGGACAGGGGGTGGGCTCTGGAAACACCATATATTTT. Translation gives CASSQGQGVGSGNTIYF.

This sequence joins TRBV6-1 and TRBJ1-5; D is unresolved. Germline V gives CDR1 MNHNS, CDR2 SASEGT. The CDR3 is made up of 14 amino acids. Trimming stripped 1 base from V and 5 bases from J, with 9 bases between. The CDR3 sequence: CASSEVHFYQPQHF. DNA for the CDR3: TGTGCCAGCAGTGAAGTCCACTTCTATCAGCCCCAGCATTTT.

The CDR3 loop is CASSLWEIGSSYEQYF. DNA of the CDR3: TGTGCCAGCAGTTTATGGGAAATCGGGAGCTCCTACGAGCAGTACTTC. This sequence joins TRBV7-2 and TRBJ2-7, with a tentative D call TRBD2 (6 bases). The CDR3 covers 16 residues. Germline assignment: CDR1 SGHTA and CDR2 FQGNSA. V dropped 6 bases and J dropped 0 bases, with 18 bases sitting between them.

The V and J genes are TRBV5-1 and TRBJ2-2; maybe TRBD1 (6 bases). The V gene's germline CDR1 is SGHRS and CDR2 YFSETQ. The CDR3 extends over 16 amino acids. Trimming cost V 4 bases and J 0 bases, with 13 bases left between them. DNA of the CDR3: TGCGCCAGCAGCCTCAGACAGGCAACGAACACCGGGGAGCTGTTTTTT. It encodes CASSLRQATNTGELFF. The variable domain in full, with the rest retrieved from reference TRBV5-1 and TRBJ2-2, is KAGVTQTPRYLIKTRGQQVTLSCSPISGHRSVSWYQQTPGQGLQFLFEYFSETQRNKGNFPGRFSGRQFSNSRSEMNVSTLELGDSALYLCASSLRQATNTGELFFGEGSRLTVL.

The CDR3 loop is CASSLWGQGHTEAFF. DNA of the CDR3: TGTGCCAGCAGTTTATGGGGACAGGGGCACACTGAAGCTTTCTTT. The rearrangement links TRBV28 to TRBJ1-1, with TRBD1 matching over 10 bases. Trimming removed 0 bases from V and 3 bases from J; junction bases left unmatched: 1. Germline CDR1 and CDR2: MDHEN and SYDVKM. There are 15 residues in the CDR3.

The V gene is TRBV28, the J gene TRBJ1-2; tentatively, D is TRBD1 (5 bases). This CDR3 region has 11 residues. Germline loops: CDR1 MDHEN, CDR2 SYDVKM. The CDR3 here is CGLRGLSGYTF. The CDR3 nucleotides read TGTGGTCTGAGGGGATTATCCGGCTACACCTTC.

The count of this clone is one. The chain carries TRBV7-3 and TRBJ2-2; 9 positions agree with TRBD1. The CDR3 is 18 amino acids. J lost 8 bases, V lost 0 bases, and 13 bases had no gene match. Germline loops: CDR1 SGHTA, CDR2 FQGTGA. The DNA of the CDR3 is TGTGCCAGCAGCTTAACAACATCATTTGGGACAGGGAAGGGGGAGCTGTTTTTT. Translation: CASSLTTSFGTGKGELFF.

V usage is TRBV27 and J usage is TRBJ1-6, with TRBD1 identical over 7 bases. With V trimmed by 4 bases and J by 9 bases, 12 bases remained unmatched. Germline CDR1 MNHEY, CDR2 SMNVEV (reference sequence). This CDR3 comprises 16 residues. The CDR3 DNA sequence: TGTGCCAGCAGTTCCGACCTGACAGGGTGGGGTTCACCCCTCCACTTT. Translated: CASSSDLTGWGSPLHF.

The chain carries TRBV11-3 and TRBJ2-3; 10 nucleotides align to TRBD1. Germline trimming cut 4 bases from V and 6 bases from J; bases unmatched to any gene: 7. In germline, CDR1 is SGHNT, CDR2 YENEEA. The CDR3 is made up of 15 amino acids. CDR3 in amino acids: CASSSGTGATDTQYF. CDR3 DNA: TGTGCCAGCAGCTCCGGGACAGGGGCTACGGATACGCAGTATTTT.

The chain couples TRBV4-1 to TRBJ2-7; 9 bases are shared with TRBD1. The V segment lost 4 bases and the J segment 5 bases; nucleotides outside the gene matches: 9. The germline CDR1 and CDR2 sequences are MGHRA and YSYEKL. The CDR3 sequence is 15 residues long. The CDR3 spells CASSPTGTGWNEQYF. In DNA form, the CDR3 reads TGCGCCAGCAGCCCCACGGGGACAGGGTGGAACGAGCAGTACTTC.

The CDR3 loop reads CASSVAGRGPGELFF. The CDR3 bases are TGTGCCAGCAGCGTAGCTGGTAGGGGTCCCGGGGAGCTGTTTTTT. The chain combines TRBV9 with TRBJ2-2; weak D call: TRBD1 (5 bases). CDR3 length: 15 amino acids. V was pared by 0 bases and J by 6 bases, with 12 bases between. In germline, CDR1 is SGDLS, CDR2 YYNGEE.

The V gene is TRBV6-5, the J gene TRBJ1-6; 7 bases align to TRBD1. The CDR3 totals 14 residues. Trimming removed 5 bases from V and 8 bases from J; junction bases left unmatched: 6. CDR1 is MNHEY and CDR2 is SVGAGI in the germline V gene. The DNA of the CDR3 is TGTGCCAGCAGTGGACAGGCGAGGTATTCACCCCTCCACTTT. Encoded protein: CASSGQARYSPLHF.

This clone has a handful of counts. The rearrangement links TRBV6-5 to TRBJ2-7; possibly TRBD1 or TRBD2 for D (5 bases each). This CDR3 is built from 14 residues. Germline V gene lookup returns CDR1 MNHEY and CDR2 SVGAGI. The germline V and J ends were trimmed by 5 bases and 3 bases, with 14 bases remaining between them. In DNA, the CDR3 is TGTGCCAGCAGTAAGGGACCTGATCGCTACGAGCAGTACTTC. It codes for CASSKGPDRYEQYF.

This chain joins TRBV7-2 and TRBJ2-6, with D possibly TRBD1 on 5 matching bases. CDR3 length: 15 amino acids. V lost 5 bases to trimming and J lost 0 bases, with 8 bases between them. CDR1 is SGHTA and CDR2 is FQGNSA in the germline V gene. The CDR3 DNA is TGTGCCAGCAGCCGACAGAGCTCTGGGGCCAACGTCCTGACTTTC. Amino acids: CASSRQSSGANVLTF.